One and the same sample provided the 21 T cell receptor beta chains below, sequenced in a study of T cells after yellow fever vaccination. TCRdb re-derived calls from the 5' RACE reads in MiXCR, one entry per CDR3 protein. The sample has approximately 510,000 distinct CDR3 sequences; 20% to 25% are singletons. The sample consisted of PBMCs, taken less than 25 days after the first yellow fever vaccination. The receptors stem from a man aged 18 to 30 who received the YFV17D yellow fever vaccine.

J is TRBJ2-1 and V is TRBV3-1, with 7 nucleotides matching TRBD1. From germline, CDR1 is LGHDT and CDR2 YNNKEL (reference sequence). J lost 10 bases, V lost 6 bases, and 6 bases had no gene match. The CDR3 runs 12 residues. CDR3 sequence (DNA): TGTGCCAGCAGTCGGGACAGCCTGGAGCAGTTCTTC. The encoded protein is CASSRDSLEQFF.

In its sample, this clonotype was seen a few times. The rearrangement joins TRBV5-4 to TRBJ2-1; D possibly matches TRBD1 or TRBD2 (5 bases each). Germline CDR1 reads SGHNT; CDR2 reads YYREEE (reference sequence). V lost 4 bases, J lost 14 bases, and 19 bases lay in between. This CDR3 is built from 13 residues. The DNA for the CDR3 is TGTGCCAGCAGCCTACTAGACCAACAGGACAAGTTCTTC. It encodes CASSLLDQQDKFF.

The chain carries TRBV6-2 or TRBV6-3 and TRBJ1-5; D is unresolved. This CDR3 has 13 amino acids. Trimming took 7 bases from V and 7 from J, leaving 14 bases between them. Germline values: CDR1 MNHEY, CDR2 SVGEGT. The CDR3 loop is CASTRSGRQPQHF. CDR3 nucleotides: TGTGCCAGCACGAGGAGCGGTCGGCAGCCCCAGCATTTT.

The genes are TRBV11-2 and TRBJ2-1; TRBD2 matches 14 bases. Germline CDR1 SGHAT, CDR2 FQNNGV. After removal of 6 bases from V and 5 bases from J, the junction contained 3 bases not matched to a gene. The CDR3 extends over 15 amino acids. CDR3 bases: TGTGCCAGCAGTTGGACTAGCGGGGGGAACAATGAGCAGTTCTTC. Protein sequence: CASSWTSGGNNEQFF.

This clonotype was seen more than once but under ten times. The V gene is TRBV12-3 or TRBV12-4, the J gene TRBJ1-5; 7 nucleotides match TRBD1. This CDR3 has 14 amino acids. The V gene end was trimmed by 5 bases and the J gene end by 6 bases; junction bases not matched to a gene: 7. CDR3 in DNA: TGTGCCAGCAGTAAGGAAGGGGGCTCTCAGCCCCAGCATTTT. The encoded protein is CASSKEGGSQPQHF.

In its sample, this clonotype was seen a few times. The CDR3 region is CASSYSRGPNEKLFF. Written as DNA, the CDR3 is TGTGCCAGCAGTTACTCTAGAGGGCCCAATGAAAAACTGTTTTTT. The chain combines TRBV6-5 with TRBJ1-4; D gene ambiguous. V lost 0 bases and J lost 5, with 10 bases in between. Germline assignment: CDR1 MNHEY and CDR2 SVGAGI. The CDR3 is 15 residues long.

Here the CDR3 DNA reads TGTGCCAGCAGCCCCGCCCGACTAGCCATCGGGGAGCTGTTTTTT. Amino acid sequence: CASSPARLAIGELFF. The chain uses TRBV12-3 or TRBV12-4 and TRBJ2-2; 7 nucleotides line up with TRBD2. The CDR3 totals 15 residues. The J segment lost 7 bases and the V segment lost 6 bases, leaving 11 bases of the junction unmatched.

The table lists this clonotype with many counts. The chain combines TRBV5-1 with TRBJ2-7; no reliable D call. This CDR3 is built from 15 residues. Per the germline V gene, CDR1 is SGHRS and CDR2 is YFSETQ. Trimming cost V 0 bases and J 7 bases, with 17 bases left between them. The CDR3 DNA reads as TGCGCCAGCAGCTTGGACGGAGACCCACTACGGGAGCAGTACGTC. Translated, it gives CASSLDGDPLREQYV.

This clonotype has more than one count but fewer than ten. CDR3 loop: CASSYRGPSYNEQFF. For the CDR3, the DNA is TGTGCCAGCAGCTACAGGGGGCCATCCTACAATGAGCAGTTCTTC. The V and J genes are TRBV7-8 and TRBJ2-1; TRBD1 matches 9 bases. Germline CDR1 is SGHVS and CDR2 is FQNEAQ. V dropped 4 bases and J dropped 1; count of bases not matched to a gene: 2. This CDR3 has 15 amino acids. The full variable domain, with the rest looked up from reference TRBV7-8 and TRBJ2-1, is GAGVSQSPRYKVAKRGQDVALRCDPISGHVSLFWYQQALGQGPEFLTYFQNEAQLDKSGLPSDRFFAERPEGSVSTLKIQRTQQEDSAVYLCASSYRGPSYNEQFFGPGTRLTVL.

The chain recombines TRBV20-1 with TRBJ1-4; D is ambiguous. This CDR3 spans 18 amino acids. Germline V gives CDR1 DFQATT, CDR2 SNEGSKA (reference sequence). With 3 bases removed from V and 8 bases from J, the gap between germline ends came to 28 bases. The CDR3 sequence is CSASAPFNWPADYEKLFF. CDR3 nucleotide sequence: TGCAGTGCTAGCGCCCCCTTTAATTGGCCCGCTGACTACGAAAAACTGTTTTTT.

This chain joins TRBV27 and TRBJ1-1; D gene ambiguous. This CDR3 region has 12 residues. CDR1 MNHEY and CDR2 SMNVEV come from the germline V gene (reference sequence). With 4 bases removed from V and 3 bases from J, the gap between germline ends came to 6 bases. CDR3 DNA sequence: TGTGCCAGCAGTTCCCCGGACACTGAAGCTTTCTTT. As protein: CASSSPDTEAFF.

The J gene is TRBJ1-3, the V gene TRBV7-9; D gene ambiguous. The CDR3 is 15 amino acids. Germline V lookup: CDR1 SEHNR, CDR2 FQNEAQ (reference sequence). Trimming removed 1 base at V and 0 bases at J, with 7 bases between. The CDR3 sequence is CASSLVAGSGNTIYF. Here the CDR3 DNA reads TGTGCCAGCAGCTTAGTTGCGGGCTCTGGAAACACCATATATTTT.

The table lists this clonotype with a few counts. The chain combines TRBV20-1 with TRBJ1-2, with D perhaps matching TRBD1 (5 bases). Between the trimmed V and J ends, which lost 5 bases and 10 bases, there was a span of 14 bases. Germline values: CDR1 DFQATT, CDR2 SNEGSKA (reference sequence). CDR3 size: 11 residues. For the CDR3, the DNA is TGCAGTGCTTCGGGGGGGAGTGTCTACACCTTC. This sequence encodes CSASGGSVYTF.

This rearrangement joins TRBV28 to TRBJ2-7; D might be TRBD2 (6 bases). The germline V gene encodes CDR1 MDHEN and CDR2 SYDVKM. V lost 6 bases to trimming and J lost 5 bases, with 14 bases between them. This CDR3 region has 13 residues. In DNA form, the CDR3 reads TGTGCCAGCAGCGCCGGCGGGGACCACGAGCAGTACGTC. Protein product: CASSAGGDHEQYV.

V gene TRBV21-1 combines with J gene TRBJ1-1; the table's D call TRBD1 went unverified against the DNA. TRBV21-1 is designated a pseudogene. The length of the CDR3 is 17 residues. In DNA form, the CDR3 reads TGTGCCAGCAGCTCGTGGCCGGGACAAGGAGAGAACACTGAAGCTTTCTTT. This sequence encodes CASSSWPGQGENTEAFF.

This clonotype was seen more than once but under ten times. The chain links TRBV3-1 to TRBJ1-1; D not resolved. This CDR3 is 15 amino acids long. Germline CDR1 reads LGHDT; CDR2 reads YNNKEL (reference sequence). V was trimmed by 4 bases and J by 3 bases, leaving 15 bases between them. CDR3 coding DNA: TGTGCCAGCAGCCGCCGAACGGGGTTCGACACTGAAGCTTTCTTT. Protein product: CASSRRTGFDTEAFF.

V and J are TRBV27 and TRBJ1-5; D unclear. The CDR3 is made up of 16 amino acids. The germline V gene has CDR1 MNHEY and CDR2 SMNVEV (reference sequence). V was shortened by 3 bases and J by 1 base, with 13 bases between the two germline ends. CDR3 DNA: TGTGCCAGCAGTTTGGTCGCCCCACCCAGCAATCAGCCCCAGCATTTT. Translating it yields CASSLVAPPSNQPQHF.

The rearrangement joins TRBV2 to TRBJ2-1; 12 nucleotides line up with TRBD2. This CDR3 has 15 amino acids. V lost 2 bases and J lost 6; bases outside the gene matches: 2. The germline V gene encodes CDR1 SNHLY and CDR2 FYNNEI. CDR3 region: CASSELAGGLNEQFF. DNA for the CDR3: TGTGCCAGCAGTGAACTAGCGGGGGGGCTCAATGAGCAGTTCTTC.

This clonotype was counted between two and nine times. The V and J genes are TRBV7-8 and TRBJ1-1, with D possibly being TRBD1 (6 bases). In germline, CDR1 is SGHVS, CDR2 FQNEAQ. Trimming took off 7 bases at V and 3 bases at J, with 15 bases between the two ends. The CDR3 is 14 amino acids. The CDR3 spells CASMGKRGDTEAFF. DNA for the CDR3: TGTGCCAGCATGGGTAAAAGGGGGGACACTGAAGCTTTCTTT.

The table lists this clonotype with a few counts. The chain carries TRBV4-3 and TRBJ2-1; D possibly corresponds to TRBD2 (6 bases). V lost 2 bases to trimming and J lost 10 bases, with 21 bases between them. Germline CDR1 LGHNA, CDR2 YSLEER. This CDR3 region has 16 residues. Here the CDR3 reads CASSQSLGLEGWEQFF. The CDR3 region has the DNA TGCGCCAGCAGCCAATCCCTAGGACTGGAGGGTTGGGAGCAGTTCTTC.

The chain uses TRBV18 and TRBJ2-7; 11 nucleotides match TRBD1. The CDR3 consists of 18 residues. J gave up 0 bases and V 6 bases, and 13 bases lay outside the gene matches. Germline V gene lookup returns CDR1 KGHSH and CDR2 LQKENI. The CDR3 reads CASSRTGGTGGTSYEQYF. In DNA, the CDR3 is TGTGCCAGCTCTCGAACAGGGGGGACAGGGGGGACCTCCTACGAGCAGTACTTC.